Listed here are 10 T cell receptor beta chains from one sample, sequenced in a study of post-analysis software for immune sequencing data. Overall study findings and caveats: Elevated frequency relative to controls characterized four or five TRBV segments in patients, TRBV5-6, TRBV5-1 and TRBV20-1 among them.

Sequencing libraries made from TCR beta cDNA carried unique molecular identifiers. TCRdb re-called the PCR reads through MiXCR, storing one row per CDR3 protein. In the table there are 750,000 to 950,000 distinct CDR3 sequences, approximately 44% of which are singletons. For these receptors, no antigen is known. Sequencing input: blood. These receptors all come from a girl between 10 and 17 years old with multiple sclerosis.

This clonotype was recorded a few times. This chain links TRBV5-1 with TRBJ2-3; TRBD2 agrees at 14 bases. Germline CDR1 and CDR2: SGHRS and YFSETQ. The CDR3 spans 16 residues. V shed 2 bases, J shed 4 bases, and the junction held 3 bases outside the gene matches. CDR3: CASSFRGLAGADTQYF. The CDR3, as DNA: TGCGCCAGCAGCTTCCGGGGACTAGCGGGAGCAGATACGCAGTATTTT.

The chain has TRBV19 and TRBJ2-7; D perhaps matches TRBD1 (6 bases). The CDR3 is made up of 14 amino acids. V was trimmed by 7 bases and J by 0 bases, leaving 13 bases between them. Germline loops: CDR1 LNHDA, CDR2 SQIVND (reference sequence). The CDR3 reads CASTQGPYSYEQYF. The CDR3 DNA reads TGTGCCAGTACACAGGGCCCTTACTCCTACGAGCAGTACTTC.

This clonotype has just a few counts. CDR3 region: CASSLNRRIEQYF. As DNA, the CDR3 is TGTGCCAGCAGTTTAAACCGGCGGATCGAGCAGTACTTC. This rearrangement joins TRBV12-3 or TRBV12-4 to TRBJ2-4; no clear D gene. The J call is doubtful: the DNA matches TRBJ2-7 better. CDR3 length equals 13 residues.

The V and J genes are TRBV5-1 and TRBJ1-6; TRBD1 is a possible D gene (5 bases). This CDR3 spans 13 amino acids. CDR1 and CDR2 (germline): SGHRS, YFSETQ. V lost 4 bases, J lost 10 bases, and 12 bases lay in between. This CDR3 is CASSLNWGSPLHF. The CDR3 nucleotides read TGCGCCAGCAGCCTAAACTGGGGGTCACCCCTCCACTTT.

This clonotype occurred a few times. V and J are TRBV12-3 or TRBV12-4 and TRBJ1-2; no firm D call. Deletions cut 2 bases from V and 4 bases from J, with 11 bases between. The CDR3 is 14 residues long. The CDR3, as DNA: TGTGCCAGCAGTTTACAGGACGGACTCTATGGCTACACCTTC. Its protein is CASSLQDGLYGYTF.

This chain's CDR3 is CASSLSGSYAYEQYF. The CDR3 region has the DNA TGTGCCAGCAGCTTAAGCGGGAGTTACGCATACGAGCAGTACTTC. This chain links TRBV7-9 with TRBJ2-7; the match to TRBD2 covers 8 bases. J was trimmed by 4 bases and V by 2 bases; bases with no gene match: 7. The CDR3 contains 15 residues. Per germline, CDR1 SEHNR and CDR2 FQNEAQ (reference sequence). Variable domain in full (rest from reference TRBV7-9 and TRBJ2-7): DTGVSQNPRHKITKRGQNVTFRCDPISEHNRLYWYRQTLGQGPEFLTYFQNEAQLEKSRLLSDRFSAERPKGSFSTLEIQRTEQGDSAMYLCASSLSGSYAYEQYFGPGTRLTVT.

The sample holds one count of this clonotype. The J gene is TRBJ2-7, the V gene TRBV28; weak D call: TRBD1 (6 bases). Germline CDR1 reads MDHEN; CDR2 reads SYDVKM. Trimming took 5 bases from V and 3 from J, leaving 11 bases between them. This CDR3 has 13 residues. Written as DNA, the CDR3 is TGTGCCAGCAGTCGGGACAAATTCTACGAGCAGTACTTC. Translated: CASSRDKFYEQYF.

The V call is TRBV20-1, the J call TRBJ2-1, with TRBD1 matching over 10 bases. This CDR3 has 15 amino acids. CDR1 DFQATT and CDR2 SNEGSKA come from the germline V gene (reference sequence). J lost 2 bases, V lost 3 bases, and 4 bases had no gene match. Here the CDR3 DNA reads TGCAGTGCTAGGCGGGACAGGGGTCCCTACAATGAGCAGTTCTTC. It codes for CSARRDRGPYNEQFF.

The chain combines TRBV5-1 with TRBJ2-5, with TRBD1 identical over 7 bases. CDR1 is SGHRS and CDR2 is YFSETQ in the germline V gene. Trimming removed 4 bases from V and 8 bases from J; junction bases left unmatched: 8. This CDR3 contains 13 residues. The CDR3, as DNA: TGCGCCAGCAGCCTCCGGGACAGAGAAACCCAGTACTTC. Amino acids: CASSLRDRETQYF. The full variable domain, its missing parts supplied by reference TRBV5-1 and TRBJ2-5, is KAGVTQTPRYLIKTRGQQVTLSCSPISGHRSVSWYQQTPGQGLQFLFEYFSETQRNKGNFPGRFSGRQFSNSRSEMNVSTLELGDSALYLCASSLRDRETQYFGPGTRLLVL.

This clonotype was detected only a few times. The V gene is TRBV12-3 or TRBV12-4, the J gene TRBJ2-1; TRBD2 matches at 7 bases. The CDR3 spans 19 residues. V lost 0 bases, J lost 5 bases, and 16 bases stayed unmatched. CDR3 protein: CASSLAVGGLQFRNNEQFF. For the CDR3, the DNA is TGTGCCAGCAGTTTAGCGGTTGGGGGACTACAGTTCCGAAACAATGAGCAGTTCTTC.